These T cell receptor beta chains were read from a single sample in a study of cytomegalovirus exposure and HLA in healthy donors. Assay: immunoSEQ multiplex PCR; the TCRdb copy retains only in-frame clones and omits some. The sample holds some 130,000 clones, approximately 71% seen once. Input material: PBMCs. These TCRs come from a man younger than 45 in good health and CMV-seronegative. CDR3s include the opening cysteine and the closing phenylalanine or tryptophan. D genes are given only for firm matches. Rows may omit the clone size; those that give it use once, few, many or a size class.

V gene	clone size	D gene	J gene	CDR3 DNA	CDR3 protein
TRBV28	few	NA	TRBJ1-1	TGTGCCAGCCCCCCGCCCGCCCGGAGGAACACTGAAGCTTTCTTT	CASPPPARRNTEAFF
TRBV12-5	NA	NA	TRBJ2-7	TGTGCTAGTGGGTCCCGCCTGACTGGCGCCGACTCCTACGAGCAGTACTTC	CASGSRLTGADSYEQYF
TRBV6-1	NA	NA	TRBJ1-3	TGTGCCAGCGTAATCGGTAATGGAAACACCATATATTTT	CASVIGNGNTIYF
TRBV27	NA	NA	TRBJ2-2	TGTGCCAGCAGTTTATACATCCCGAACAGGGTAGGAAACACCGGGGAGCTGTTTTTT	CASSLYIPNRVGNTGELFF
TRBV5-1	NA	TRBD1	TRBJ1-2	TGCGCCAGCAGCTTGGACCGGGACAGCCATGGCTACACCTTC	CASSLDRDSHGYTF
TRBV11-2	NA	NA	TRBJ1-5	TGTGCCAGCAGCTTAGGGTGGGGGGGCTCGAGCAATCAGCCCCAGCATTTT	CASSLGWGGSSNQPQHF
TRBV7-8	NA	NA	TRBJ1-3	TGTGCCAGCAGCTCCCAGAGGAGACCTGGAAACACCATATATTTT	CASSSQRRPGNTIYF
TRBV7-9	NA	NA	TRBJ2-2	TGTGCCAGCAGCCGCAGGAACACCGGGGAGCTGTTTTTT	CASSRRNTGELFF
TRBV5-1	NA	TRBD2	TRBJ2-7	TGCGCCAGCAGCCCCCAACTAGCGGGAGGGCCGGAGCAGTACTTC	CASSPQLAGGPEQYF
TRBV19	once	TRBD1	TRBJ1-4	TGTGCCAGTAGTACGACAGGGAATGAAAAACTGTTTTTT	CASSTTGNEKLFF
TRBV14	NA	TRBD1	TRBJ1-5	TGTGCCAGCAGCCAAAGGACAGGGGGCCAATATAGCAATCAGCCCCAGCATTTT	CASSQRTGGQYSNQPQHF
TRBV30	NA	TRBD2	TRBJ2-7	TGTGCCTGGTCTAGCGGGGTCCGGGGCGAGCAGTACTTC	CAWSSGVRGEQYF
TRBV7-7	NA	TRBD2	TRBJ2-3	TGTGCTAGCAGCCCCGGACTAGCGGTCACAGATACGCAGTATTTT	CASSPGLAVTDTQYF
TRBV5-1	NA	TRBD1	TRBJ2-1	TGCGCCAGCAGCGACACGACAGGGGGGCAGAACAATGAGCAGTTCTTC	CASSDTTGGQNNEQFF